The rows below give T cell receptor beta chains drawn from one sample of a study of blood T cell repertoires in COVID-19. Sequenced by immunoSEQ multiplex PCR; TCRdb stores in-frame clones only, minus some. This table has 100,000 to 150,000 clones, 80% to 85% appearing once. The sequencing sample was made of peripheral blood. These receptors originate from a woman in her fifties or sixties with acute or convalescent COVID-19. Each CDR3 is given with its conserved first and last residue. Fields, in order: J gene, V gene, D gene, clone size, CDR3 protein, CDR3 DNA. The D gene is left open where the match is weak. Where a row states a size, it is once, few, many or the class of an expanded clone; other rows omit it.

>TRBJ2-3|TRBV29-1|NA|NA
CSVVGFAGLAENTQYF
TGCAGCGTTGTTGGTTTCGCGGGATTGGCAGAAAATACGCAGTATTTT
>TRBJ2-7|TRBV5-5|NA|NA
CASSTAGYEQYF
TGTGCCAGCAGCACAGCAGGGTACGAGCAGTACTTC
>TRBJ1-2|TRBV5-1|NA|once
CASSLGQDNYGYTF
TGCGCCAGCAGCTTGGGTCAGGATAACTATGGCTACACCTTC
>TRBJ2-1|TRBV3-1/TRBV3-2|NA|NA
CASSQRAGFVNEQFF
TGTGCCAGCAGCCAAAGGGCAGGGTTTGTCAATGAGCAGTTCTTC
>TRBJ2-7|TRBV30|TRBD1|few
CAWSEGPGQSYEQYF
TGTGCCTGGAGTGAGGGGCCGGGACAGTCCTACGAGCAGTACTTC
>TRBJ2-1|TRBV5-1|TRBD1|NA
CASSRNVAGQGNNEQFF
TGCGCCAGCAGCCGGAATGTTGCGGGACAGGGAAATAATGAGCAGTTCTTC
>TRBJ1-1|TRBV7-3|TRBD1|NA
CASSFTGTATEAFF
TGTGCCAGCAGCTTCACCGGGACAGCCACTGAAGCTTTCTTT
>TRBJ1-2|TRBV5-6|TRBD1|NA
CASSLQGAQGYGYTF
TGTGCCAGCAGCTTACAGGGGGCGCAGGGCTATGGCTACACCTTC
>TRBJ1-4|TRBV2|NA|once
CASSETGGRTNEKLFF
TGTGCCAGCAGTGAGACCGGAGGAAGAACTAATGAAAAACTGTTTTTT
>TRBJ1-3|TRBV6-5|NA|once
CASSQSGNTIYF
TGTGCCAGCAGCCAATCAGGAAACACCATATATTTT
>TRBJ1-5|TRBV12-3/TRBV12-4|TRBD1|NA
CASQPGQNRPQHF
TGTGCCAGCCAACCGGGACAGAATAGGCCCCAGCATTTT
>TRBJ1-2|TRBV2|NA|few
CASRTSGSYTF
TGTGCCAGCAGAACTTCAGGGAGCTACACCTTC
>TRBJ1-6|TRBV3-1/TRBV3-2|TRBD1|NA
CASRDRGISGSPLHF
TGTGCCAGTCGGGACAGGGGGATTAGTGGTTCACCCCTCCACTTT
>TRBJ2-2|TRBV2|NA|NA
CASSDRRSGELFF
TGTGCCAGCAGTGATAGGCGGTCCGGGGAGCTGTTTTTT
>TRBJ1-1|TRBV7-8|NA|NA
CASSSRPGGNTEAFF
TGTGCCAGCAGCTCTCGACCGGGGGGCAACACTGAAGCTTTCTTT
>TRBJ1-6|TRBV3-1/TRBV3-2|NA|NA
CASSQGQGISSPLHF
TGTGCCAGCAGCCAAGGGCAGGGGATCTCCTCACCCCTCCACTTT
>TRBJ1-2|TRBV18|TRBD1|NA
CASSPETGGGYTF
TGTGCCAGCTCACCAGAGACAGGGGGTGGCTACACCTTC
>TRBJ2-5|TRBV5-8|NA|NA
CASSRKVGGPSTETQYF
TGTGCCAGCAGCCGGAAGGTCGGGGGGCCCAGCACGGAGACCCAGTACTTC
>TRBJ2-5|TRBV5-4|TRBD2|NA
CASSLAGRGVETQYF
TGTGCCAGCAGCTTGGCCGGCCGGGGGGTGGAGACCCAGTACTTC
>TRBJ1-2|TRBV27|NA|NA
CASSLSYLAGLGYGYTF
TGTGCCAGCAGTTTATCGTATTTGGCAGGGCTAGGCTATGGCTACACCTTC
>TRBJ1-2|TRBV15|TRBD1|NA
CATSRDQGTGGRYTF
TGTGCCACCAGCAGAGATCAAGGGACAGGGGGTCGCTACACCTTC
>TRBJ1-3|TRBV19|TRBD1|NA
CASTTGGSGNTIYF
TGTGCCAGTACTACAGGGGGCTCTGGAAACACCATATATTTT
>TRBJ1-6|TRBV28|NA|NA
CASSFGGFYSPLHF
TGTGCCAGCAGTTTCGGAGGTTTTTATTCACCCCTCCACTTT
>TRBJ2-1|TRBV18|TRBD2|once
CASSPGTSEQFF
TGTGCCAGCTCCCCCGGGACTAGTGAGCAGTTCTTC
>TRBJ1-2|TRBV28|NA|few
CASSLGFSGVGGYTF
TGTGCCAGCAGTTTAGGGTTTTCGGGGGTAGGTGGCTACACCTTC
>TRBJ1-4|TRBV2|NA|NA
CASSTPIVGGEKLFF
TGTGCCAGCAGTACCCCGATAGTAGGGGGTGAAAAACTGTTTTTT
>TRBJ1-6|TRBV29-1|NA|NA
CSARSRADSPLHF
TGCAGCGCGCGGTCCAGGGCGGATTCACCCCTCCACTTT
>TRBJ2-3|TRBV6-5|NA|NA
CASNPGASPDTQYF
TGTGCCAGCAATCCAGGCGCCTCGCCAGATACGCAGTATTTT
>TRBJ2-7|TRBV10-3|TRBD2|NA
CAIKGTSLDEQYF
TGTGCCATCAAGGGGACTAGCTTGGACGAGCAGTACTTC
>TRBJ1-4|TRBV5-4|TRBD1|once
CASSLSGTGRAKLFF
TGTGCCAGCAGCTTGTCGGGGACAGGGAGGGCAAAACTGTTTTTT
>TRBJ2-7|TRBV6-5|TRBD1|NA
CASSYSGDSYYEQYF
TGTGCCAGCAGTTACTCCGGGGACAGTTACTACGAGCAGTACTTC
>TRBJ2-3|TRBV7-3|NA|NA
CASSLGGGTTDTQYF
TGTGCCAGCAGCTTAGGTGGGGGGACCACAGATACGCAGTATTTT
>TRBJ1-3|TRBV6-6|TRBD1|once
CASTEAGGRYTIYF
TGTGCCAGCACCGAAGCAGGGGGCAGATACACCATATATTTT
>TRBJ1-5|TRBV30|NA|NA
CASGQEGNQPQHF
TGTGCCTCCGGACAAGAAGGGAATCAGCCCCAGCATTTT
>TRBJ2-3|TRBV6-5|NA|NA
CASSLSGVPPDTQYF
TGTGCCAGCAGTCTTAGCGGAGTCCCCCCAGATACGCAGTATTTT
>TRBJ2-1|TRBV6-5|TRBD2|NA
CASYSSGSAYNEQFF
TGTGCCAGCTATAGTAGCGGGAGCGCCTACAATGAGCAGTTCTTC
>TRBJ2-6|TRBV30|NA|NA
CAWSVQGSSSGANVLTF
TGTGCCTGGAGTGTCCAGGGCTCGTCCTCTGGGGCCAACGTCCTGACTTTC
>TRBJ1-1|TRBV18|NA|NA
CASSPVFSGEQAFF
TGTGCCAGCTCACCAGTTTTTTCCGGGGAGCAAGCTTTCTTT
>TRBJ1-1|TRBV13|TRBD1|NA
CASSLRQGGNTEAFF
TGTGCCAGCAGCTTGAGACAGGGAGGGAACACTGAAGCTTTCTTT
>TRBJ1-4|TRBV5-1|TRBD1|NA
CASSLGDSPNEKLFF
TGCGCCAGCAGCTTGGGGGACAGCCCTAATGAAAAACTGTTTTTT
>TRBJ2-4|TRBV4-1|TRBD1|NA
CASSQPDRAKNIQYF
TGCGCCAGCAGCCAACCGGACAGGGCCAAAAACATTCAGTACTTC